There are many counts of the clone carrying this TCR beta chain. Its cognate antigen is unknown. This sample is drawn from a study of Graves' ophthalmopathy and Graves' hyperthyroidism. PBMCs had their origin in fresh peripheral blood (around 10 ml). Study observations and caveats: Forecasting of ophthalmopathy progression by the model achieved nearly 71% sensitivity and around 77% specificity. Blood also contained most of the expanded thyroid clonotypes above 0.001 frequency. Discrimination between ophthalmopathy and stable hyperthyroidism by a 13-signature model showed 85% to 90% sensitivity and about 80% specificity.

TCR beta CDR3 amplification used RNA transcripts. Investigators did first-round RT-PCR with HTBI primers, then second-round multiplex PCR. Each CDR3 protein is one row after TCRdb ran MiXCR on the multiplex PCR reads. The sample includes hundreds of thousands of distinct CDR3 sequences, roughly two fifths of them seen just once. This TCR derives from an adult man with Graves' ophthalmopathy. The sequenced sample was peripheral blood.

The CDR3 protein is CASTHQGVHEQYF. The DNA for the CDR3 is TGTGCCAGCACACACCAGGGAGTCCACGAGCAGTACTTC. The J gene is TRBJ2-7, the V gene TRBV19, with D perhaps given as TRBD1 or TRBD2 (5 bases each). CDR3 size: 13 residues. Trimming pared 9 bases from V and 5 bases from J, leaving 17 bases between. Germline loops: CDR1 LNHDA, CDR2 SQIVND (reference sequence).